This TCR beta chain was observed in a study of control samples from healthy donors and cancer patients. The table came from immunoSEQ multiplex PCR; TCRdb's copy has only in-frame clones and leaves some out. Of about 120,000 clones in the sample, around 87% were seen once. The clonotype was recovered from a man aged 40-49 years in good health. The sequenced sample was blood.

DNA for the CDR3: TGTGCCAGCAGTGGACAGGGGGCTGGGGCCACTGAAGCTTTCTTT. Protein sequence: CASSGQGAGATEAFF. The gene calls are TRBV6-2 or TRBV6-3 and TRBJ1-1; the match to TRBD1 covers 11 bases. The CDR3 is made up of 15 amino acids. The germline V gene encodes CDR1 MNHEY and CDR2 SVGEGT. Losses at the gene ends were 5 bases for V and 4 bases for J; bases not matched to a gene: 6.